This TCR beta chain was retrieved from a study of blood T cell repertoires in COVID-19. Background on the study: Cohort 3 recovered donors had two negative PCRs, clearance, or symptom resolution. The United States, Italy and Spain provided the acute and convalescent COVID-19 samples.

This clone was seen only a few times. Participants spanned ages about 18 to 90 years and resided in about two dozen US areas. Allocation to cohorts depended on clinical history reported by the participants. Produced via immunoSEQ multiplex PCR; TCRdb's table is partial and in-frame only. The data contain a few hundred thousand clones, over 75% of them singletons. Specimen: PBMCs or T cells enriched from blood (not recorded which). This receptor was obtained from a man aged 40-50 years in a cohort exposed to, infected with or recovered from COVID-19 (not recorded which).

DNA of the CDR3: TGTGCCAGTAGTACCTTGACAGGAAGTAATGGGAATGAGCAGTTCTTC. Its translation is CASSTLTGSNGNEQFF. The chain has TRBV19 and TRBJ2-1; maybe TRBD1 (6 bases). Trimming took off 4 bases at V and 7 bases at J, with 20 bases between the two ends. The CDR3 consists of 16 residues. Germline V gene lookup returns CDR1 LNHDA and CDR2 SQIVND (reference sequence).